This T cell receptor (beta chain) was sequenced during a study of shared clonotypes between healthy human individuals. The CD4+ fraction was divided into a CD45RA+ naive subset and a CD45RA-negative memory subset. Of note for this clone: Its specificity is unknown.

Here immunoSEQ multiplex PCR was the method, and the copy in TCRdb shows in-frame clones only, minus some. The sample includes 550,000 to 850,000 clones, just under 75% of them seen just once. The CDR3 covers 14 residues. After removal of 1 base from V and 10 bases from J, the junction contained 4 bases not matched to a gene. Germline CDR1 and CDR2: SGHTA and FQGTGA. Study-wide results and limits: Four donors shared approximately 5% of their naive CD4 clonotypes. The authors sampled blood alone, and tissue repertoires likely differ. Clonotypes which were not shared had lower generation probabilities than clonotypes that all four donors shared.

This chain uses TRBV7-3 with TRBJ1-6, with TRBD1 identical over 7 bases. Sequenced sample: memory CD4+ T cells sorted from blood. Subset defined: CD45RA-negative fraction. The source of this sequence is a woman aged 30 to 39 in good health. The CDR3, as DNA: TGTGCCAGCAGCTTAAGACAGGGAGACTCACCCCTCCACTTT. Its translation: CASSLRQGDSPLHF.